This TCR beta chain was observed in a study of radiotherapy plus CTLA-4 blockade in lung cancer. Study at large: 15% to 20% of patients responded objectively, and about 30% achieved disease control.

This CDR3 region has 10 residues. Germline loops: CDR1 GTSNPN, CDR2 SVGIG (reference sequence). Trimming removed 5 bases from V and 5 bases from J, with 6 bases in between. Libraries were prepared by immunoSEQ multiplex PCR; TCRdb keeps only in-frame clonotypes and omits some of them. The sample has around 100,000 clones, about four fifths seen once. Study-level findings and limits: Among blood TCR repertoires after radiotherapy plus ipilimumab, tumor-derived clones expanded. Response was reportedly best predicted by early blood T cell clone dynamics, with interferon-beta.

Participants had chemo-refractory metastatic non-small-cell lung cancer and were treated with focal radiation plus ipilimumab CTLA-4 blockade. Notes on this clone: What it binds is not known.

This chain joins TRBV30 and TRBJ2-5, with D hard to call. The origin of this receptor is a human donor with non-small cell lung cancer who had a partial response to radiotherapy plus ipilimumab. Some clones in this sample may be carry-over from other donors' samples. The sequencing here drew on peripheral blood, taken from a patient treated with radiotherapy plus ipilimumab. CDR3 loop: CAWRAETQYF. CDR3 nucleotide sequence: TGTGCCTGGCGAGCGGAGACCCAGTACTTC.